The 10 T cell receptor beta chains below were found in one sample sequenced in a study of neurological immune-mediated disorders. TCRdb recomputed calls from the 5' RACE reads with MiXCR, one row per CDR3 protein. Of more than 30,000 distinct CDR3 sequences listed, about 7% are singletons. The sample taken for sequencing was CD4+ T cells from blood. These receptors were obtained from a man over 45 in good health.

This clonotype is termed medium-sized (0.01 to 0.1%). This chain uses TRBV7-2 with TRBJ2-5, with TRBD2 matching over 8 bases. There are 15 residues in the CDR3. Germline CDR1 is SGHTA and CDR2 is FQGNSA. The V segment lost 3 bases and the J segment 5 bases; nucleotides outside the gene matches: 8. Here the CDR3 reads CASSFVAGGWETQYF. DNA of the CDR3: TGTGCCAGCAGCTTTGTGGCGGGAGGCTGGGAGACCCAGTACTTC.

This clonotype was detected many times. The chain employs TRBV4-1 and TRBJ1-1, with 7 nucleotides matching TRBD1. V shed 1 base and J 4 bases; nucleotides not matched to a gene: 12. In germline, CDR1 is MGHRA, CDR2 YSYEKL. The CDR3 consists of 17 residues. CDR3 sequence reads: CASSQGLLGTAGTEAFF. The CDR3 DNA follows: TGCGCCAGCAGCCAAGGGTTGTTGGGGACAGCAGGCACTGAAGCTTTCTTT.

There are many counts of this clonotype. V and J are TRBV20-1 and TRBJ2-1, with TRBD2 matching 7 bases. The V segment lost 0 bases and the J segment 5 bases; nucleotides outside the gene matches: 10. The CDR3 is 16 amino acids. Germline V gene sequence: CDR1 DFQATT, CDR2 SNEGSKA (reference sequence). As DNA, the CDR3 is TGCAGTGCTAGAGATTCCACCGGGAGGACTCACAATGAGCAGTTCTTC. It is translated as CSARDSTGRTHNEQFF.

This clonotype was detected ten times or more. The V and J genes are TRBV20-1 and TRBJ2-4; the D gene is possibly TRBD1 (5 bases). CDR1 is DFQATT, CDR2 SNEGSKA, per germline (reference sequence). V dropped 3 bases and J dropped 6 bases, with 12 bases sitting between them. This CDR3 spans 13 amino acids. This CDR3 is CSARVNGANIQYF. The CDR3 bases are TGCAGTGCTAGGGTCAATGGGGCAAACATTCAGTACTTC.

The chain combines TRBV9 with TRBJ2-1; 12 bases match TRBD2. Trimming removed 0 bases from V and 8 bases from J; junction bases left unmatched: 9. Per the germline V gene, CDR1 is SGDLS and CDR2 is YYNGEE. This CDR3 has 17 residues. The CDR3 DNA is TGTGCCAGCAGCGTAGCACCACTAGCGGGAGGCTATGATGAGCAGTTCTTC. As protein: CASSVAPLAGGYDEQFF.

This clonotype has at least ten counts. CDR3 coding DNA: TGCGCCAGCCGAAGTACCGGGACAGGGGCCGACCGGAAGTACTTC. As protein: CASRSTGTGADRKYF. The chain is built from TRBV5-1 and TRBJ2-7; 10 nucleotides align to TRBD1. Germline V gives CDR1 SGHRS, CDR2 YFSETQ. V was pared by 7 bases and J by 11 bases, with 18 bases of the junction left unmatched. The CDR3 has 15 amino acids.

Many counts were recorded for this clonotype. The chain links TRBV3-1 to TRBJ1-4; maybe TRBD1 (5 bases). The CDR3 sequence is 12 residues long. The ends were cut back, 0 bases at V and 15 bases at J, with 11 bases in the middle. Germline loops: CDR1 LGHDT, CDR2 YNNKEL (reference sequence). CDR3 sequence reads: CASSQDGSGVFF. The CDR3 nucleotides read TGTGCCAGCAGCCAAGATGGGTCGGGGGTGTTTTTT.

This clonotype has a count of ten or more. The V gene is TRBV5-1, the J gene TRBJ2-7; D might be TRBD2 (5 bases). This CDR3 spans 15 amino acids. The germline V and J ends were trimmed by 2 bases and 0 bases, with 12 bases remaining between them. Germline CDR1 and CDR2: SGHRS and YFSETQ. CDR3 protein: CASSLGPGGSYEQYF. The CDR3 region has the DNA TGCGCCAGCAGCTTAGGCCCCGGAGGCTCCTACGAGCAGTACTTC.

In this sample, this clonotype turned up many times. J is TRBJ2-1 and V is TRBV20-1; D is undetermined. The germline CDR1 and CDR2 sequences are DFQATT and SNEGSKA (reference sequence). There are 15 residues in the CDR3. V was trimmed by 1 base and J by 2 bases, leaving 12 bases between them. CDR3 in DNA: TGCAGTGCTAGAGCGGAAGCGTTACCCTACAATGAGCAGTTCTTC. It encodes CSARAEALPYNEQFF.

This clonotype appeared many times. The rearrangement uses TRBV28 and TRBJ2-1, with 9 bases matching TRBD2. Germline loops: CDR1 MDHEN, CDR2 SYDVKM. Germline trimming cut 2 bases from V and 12 bases from J; bases unmatched to any gene: 17. The CDR3 runs to 17 residues. The CDR3 sequence: CASSLVAALAGVGGQFF. The CDR3 nucleotides read TGTGCCAGCAGTTTAGTTGCGGCGTTAGCGGGAGTTGGTGGGCAGTTCTTC.